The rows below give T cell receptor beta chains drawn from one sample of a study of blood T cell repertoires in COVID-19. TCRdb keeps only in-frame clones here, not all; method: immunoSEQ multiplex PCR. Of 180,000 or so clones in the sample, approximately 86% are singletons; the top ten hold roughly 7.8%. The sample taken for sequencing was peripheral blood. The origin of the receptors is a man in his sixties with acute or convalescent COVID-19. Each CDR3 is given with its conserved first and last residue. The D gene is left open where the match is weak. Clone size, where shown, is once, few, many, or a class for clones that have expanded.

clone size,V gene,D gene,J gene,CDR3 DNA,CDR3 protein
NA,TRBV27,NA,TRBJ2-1,TGTGCCAGCAGTTCCTACCTAAAGCGGGCCCAGGGAAATGAGCAGTTCTTC,CASSSYLKRAQGNEQFF
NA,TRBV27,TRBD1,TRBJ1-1,TGTGCCAGCACACCAGACAGGGGCGCGACTGAAGCTTTCTTT,CASTPDRGATEAFF
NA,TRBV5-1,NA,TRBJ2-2,TGCGCCAGCAGCTTCACCGGGACAACCCAGGAGCTGTTTTTT,CASSFTGTTQELFF
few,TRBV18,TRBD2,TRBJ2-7,TGTGCCAGCTCACCAGCTTTCAGCGGGGGGGGCTACGAGCAGTACTTC,CASSPAFSGGGYEQYF
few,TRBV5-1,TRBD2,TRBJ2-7,TGCGCCAGCAGCTTGGAGCAGGGAGGGATGTACGAGCAGTACTTC,CASSLEQGGMYEQYF
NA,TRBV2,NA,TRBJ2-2,TGTGCCAGCAGTGGTACAGGGAGTTCGAACACCGGGGAGCTGTTTTTT,CASSGTGSSNTGELFF
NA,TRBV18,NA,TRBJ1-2,TGTGCCAGCTCACCTCAGGTGTCCGATGGCTACACCTTC,CASSPQVSDGYTF
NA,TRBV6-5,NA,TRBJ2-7,TGTGCCAGCATCATGGACGGGAGTGTCTCCTACGAGCAGTACTTC,CASIMDGSVSYEQYF
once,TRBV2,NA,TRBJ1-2,TGTGCCAGCAGTGAGGAGACGGAATATGGCTACACCTTC,CASSEETEYGYTF
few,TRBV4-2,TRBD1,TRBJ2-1,TGTGCCAGCAGCCAAGTAGGGACAGGGGCGATAGAGCAGTTCTTC,CASSQVGTGAIEQFF
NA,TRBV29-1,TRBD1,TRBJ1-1,TGCAGCGTTGAAAGGGTTGGACAGGGGGATCAATCAGCTTTCTTT,CSVERVGQGDQSAFF
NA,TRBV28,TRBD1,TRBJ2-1,TGTGCCAGCAGTGTCCGGGACAGGGCCGGGAATGAGCAGTTCTTC,CASSVRDRAGNEQFF
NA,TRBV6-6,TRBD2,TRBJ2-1,TGTGCCAGCAGGCCTAGCGGGGCATACAATGAGCAGTTCTTC,CASRPSGAYNEQFF
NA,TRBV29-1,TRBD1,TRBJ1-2,TGCAGCGTCGTTTTGGACAGGGGTGGCTATGGCTACACCTTC,CSVVLDRGGYGYTF
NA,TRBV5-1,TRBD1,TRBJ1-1,TGCGCCAGCAGCATCGGGACAGTGAACACTGAAGCTTTCTTT,CASSIGTVNTEAFF
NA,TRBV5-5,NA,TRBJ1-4,TGTGCCAGCAGCTCACAGGGCTTGTATGAAAAACTGTTTTTT,CASSSQGLYEKLFF
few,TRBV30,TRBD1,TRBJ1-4,TGTGCCTGGAGTGAAGCGGGCAGGGGGCTTAGCGGAAAACTGTTTTTT,CAWSEAGRGLSGKLFF